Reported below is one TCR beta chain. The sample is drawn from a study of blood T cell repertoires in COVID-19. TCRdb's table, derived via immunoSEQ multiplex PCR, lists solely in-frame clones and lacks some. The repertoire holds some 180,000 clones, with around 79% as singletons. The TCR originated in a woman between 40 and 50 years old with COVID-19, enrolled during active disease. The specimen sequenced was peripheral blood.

CDR3 DNA: TGTGCCAGCAGTTACCGGGGGAATCAGCCCCAGCATTTT. It encodes CASSYRGNQPQHF. V and J are TRBV6-6 and TRBJ1-5; a possible D gene is TRBD1 (5 bases). V dropped 2 bases and J dropped 4 bases, with 6 bases sitting between them. The CDR3 is made up of 13 amino acids. The germline CDR1 and CDR2 sequences are MNHNY and SVGAGI (reference sequence).